Listed below are T cell receptor beta chains from one sample, sequenced in a study of T cells expressing NK-cell markers. TCRdb reanalyzed the 5' RACE reads, giving one entry per CDR3 protein sequence and no DNA. This listing includes a few hundred thousand distinct CDR3 sequences. Sequenced material: blood T cells: a sorted CD56 or NKG2C T cell subset, CD4+ or CD8+ T cells, or bulk PBMC T cells (not recorded which). These receptors were obtained from a man between 18 and 69 years old in good health. CDR3s include the opening cysteine and the closing phenylalanine or tryptophan.

v_gene: TRBV6-5; len: 12; j_gene: TRBJ2-1; CDR3aa: CASSVTGLMEFF
v_gene: TRBV12-3/TRBV12-4; len: 13; j_gene: TRBJ2-1; CDR3aa: CASIPAWGGEQFF
v_gene: TRBV29-1; len: 12; j_gene: TRBJ2-7; CDR3aa: CSVGRSSYEQYF
v_gene: TRBV7-8; len: 16; j_gene: TRBJ1-1; CDR3aa: CASTPGRAKPGTEAFF
v_gene: TRBV6-1; len: 11; j_gene: TRBJ1-6; CDR3aa: CASSLVTPLHF
v_gene: TRBV12-5; len: 18; j_gene: TRBJ2-7; CDR3aa: CASGLVYAGQGTSYEQYF
v_gene: TRBV15; len: 16; j_gene: TRBJ2-2; CDR3aa: CATSRDRDRGTGELFF
v_gene: TRBV3-1; len: 15; j_gene: TRBJ2-2; CDR3aa: CASSRTSGTSGELFF
v_gene: TRBV11-2; len: 15; j_gene: TRBJ2-1; CDR3aa: CASSSPGLDLNEQFF
v_gene: TRBV21-1; len: 16; j_gene: TRBJ1-5; CDR3aa: CASSPLSSYSNQPQHF